Below are 17 T cell receptor beta chains sequenced from a single sample in a study of T cells in Graves' hyperthyroidism and ophthalmopathy. The investigators amplified TCR beta CDR3 regions from RNA transcripts. The HTBI primer set served for first-round RT-PCR of the TCR CDR3. TCRdb used MiXCR to reprocess the multiplex PCR reads, holding one entry per CDR3 protein. The table shows hundreds of thousands of distinct CDR3 sequences, with roughly 15% occurring only once. The sample comprised blood. All receptors derive from a woman in her forties with Graves' ophthalmopathy.

This clonotype showed up many times. The V and J genes are TRBV6-2 or TRBV6-3 and TRBJ2-5; 8 nucleotides agree with TRBD2. The CDR3 consists of 15 residues. V was clipped by 6 bases and J by 0 bases; unmatched bases: 6. The germline gives CDR1 MNHEY, CDR2 SVGEGT. The CDR3 sequence is CASSGWTSHQETQYF. CDR3 in DNA: TGTGCCAGCAGCGGATGGACTAGCCACCAAGAGACCCAGTACTTC.

This clonotype was picked up many times. The chain carries TRBV30 and TRBJ1-2; TRBD1 matches at 11 bases. The CDR3 runs to 15 residues. The germline CDR1 and CDR2 sequences are GTSNPN and SVGIG (reference sequence). The J segment lost 6 bases and the V segment lost 3 bases, leaving 9 bases of the junction unmatched. CDR3 residues: CAWRRPGTGGDGYTF. Written as DNA, the CDR3 is TGTGCCTGGAGGCGACCCGGGACAGGGGGTGATGGCTACACCTTC.

This clonotype occurred many times. The chain recombines TRBV30 with TRBJ1-3, with 9 bases identical to TRBD1. V lost 7 bases, J lost 7 bases, and 5 bases stayed unmatched. Germline V gives CDR1 GTSNPN, CDR2 SVGIG (reference sequence). CDR3 length: 12 residues. In nucleotides, the CDR3 is TGTGCCTTCGGACAGGGGAGGAACACCATATATTTT. This codes for CAFGQGRNTIYF.

The J gene is TRBJ2-5, the V gene TRBV5-1; D not certain. The CDR3 has 13 residues. Germline-derived CDR1 and CDR2 are SGHRS and YFSETQ. Trimming took 0 bases from V and 5 from J, leaving 8 bases between them. The CDR3 DNA follows: TGCGCCAGCAGCTTGGTGGAGTTCGAGACCCAGTACTTC. This codes for CASSLVEFETQYF.

This clonotype appeared many times. This chain uses TRBV29-1 with TRBJ2-7; 12 nucleotides match TRBD2. Per the germline V gene, CDR1 is SQVTM and CDR2 is ANQGSEA. V lost 6 bases, J lost 1 base, and 10 bases stayed unmatched. The CDR3 extends over 16 amino acids. The CDR3 loop reads CSVPRTSGTDSYEQYF. The CDR3 DNA reads as TGCAGCGTCCCCCGGACTAGCGGGACCGATTCCTACGAGCAGTACTTC.

Ten or more counts support this clonotype. Here the CDR3 reads CASSEMSGKNTGELFF. The CDR3 coding sequence is TGTGCCAGCAGTGAAATGAGCGGGAAGAACACCGGGGAGCTGTTTTTT. V is TRBV2 and J is TRBJ2-2; the match to TRBD2 covers 7 bases. Germline CDR1 is SNHLY and CDR2 is FYNNEI. This CDR3 has 16 amino acids. The J segment lost 1 base and the V segment lost 2 bases, leaving 4 bases of the junction unmatched.

This clonotype was counted many times. The chain links TRBV6-5 to TRBJ2-7, with 7 bases identical to TRBD1. This CDR3 region has 15 residues. With V trimmed by 4 bases and J by 2 bases, 8 bases remained unmatched. The germline gives CDR1 MNHEY, CDR2 SVGAGI. The CDR3 sequence is CASSLIGTDTYEQYF. In nucleotides, the CDR3 is TGTGCCAGCAGTTTGATCGGGACAGACACCTACGAGCAGTACTTC.

This clonotype was detected many times. The junction departs from the called germline gene at one end, perhaps through a read error. The chain couples TRBV6-2 or TRBV6-3 to TRBJ1-1; no clear D gene. Germline V gene lookup returns CDR1 MNHEY and CDR2 SVGEGT. The CDR3 is 14 residues long. Here the CDR3 DNA reads TGTGCCAGCAGATACTCGGCCTCGGGCACTGAAGCTTTCTTT. It codes for CASRYSASGTEAFF.

This clonotype was counted at least ten times. V gene TRBV6-2 or TRBV6-3 combines with J gene TRBJ2-5; TRBD2 aligns across 15 bases. The ends lost 9 bases at V and 0 bases at J; junction bases unmatched: 5. The CDR3 extends over 16 amino acids. In germline, CDR1 is MNHEY, CDR2 SVGEGT. Here the CDR3 reads CASAGLAGGHQETQYF. The CDR3 DNA follows: TGTGCCAGTGCGGGACTAGCGGGAGGACACCAAGAGACCCAGTACTTC.

This clonotype was found many times. The V gene is TRBV19, the J gene TRBJ1-2, with unresolved D. Germline lookup yields CDR1 LNHDA and CDR2 SQIVND (reference sequence). The CDR3 length is 13 residues. Trimming pared 7 bases from V and 6 bases from J, leaving 15 bases between. The chain's CDR3 is CASITRTGDGYTF. The DNA of the CDR3 is TGTGCCAGTATCACCCGGACCGGGGATGGCTACACCTTC.

A remark on this clonotype: A clone one base away is much larger, so this may be a read error. V gene TRBV4-1 combines with J gene TRBJ2-6; 7 positions agree with TRBD1. V gave up 4 bases and J gave up 0 bases; unmatched junction bases: 9. Germline V CDR1 and CDR2: MGHRA, YSYEKL. CDR3 length: 18 residues. CDR3 loop: CASSLRQGVGSGANVLTF. CDR3 bases: TGCGCCAGCAGCCTTCGACAGGGCGTGGGCTCTGGGGCCAACGTCCTGACTTTC.

This clonotype appeared many times. The chain has TRBV2 and TRBJ1-5, with a possible D match to TRBD1 (5 bases). CDR1 is SNHLY, CDR2 FYNNEI, per germline. CDR3 size: 17 residues. The V end lost 5 bases, the J end lost 4 bases, and 21 bases lay between the germline ends. CDR3 nucleotides: TGTGCCAGCAGTCCACCCCACCCGACAGTCTCAAATCAGCCCCAGCATTTT. This codes for CASSPPHPTVSNQPQHF.

This clonotype was seen a single time. The CDR3 is CASTEDRDLGEQYF. The CDR3, as DNA: TGTGCCAGCACCGAAGACAGGGACCTGGGGGAGCAGTACTTC. The J gene is TRBJ2-7, the V gene TRBV6-2 or TRBV6-3; 7 positions match TRBD1. The CDR3 length is 14 residues. V was pared by 7 bases and J by 7 bases, with 13 bases of the junction left unmatched. CDR1 and CDR2 (germline): MNHEY, SVGEGT.

CDR3 sequence (DNA): TGTGCCAGCGTACGTGGGTGGCTAGCGGGAGCGCGGGAGACCCAGTACTTC. It specifies CASVRGWLAGARETQYF. The chain links TRBV28 to TRBJ2-5; 10 bases match TRBD2. CDR1 is MDHEN and CDR2 is SYDVKM in the germline V gene. There are 17 residues in the CDR3. Unmatched junction bases numbered 17, after V lost 8 bases and J lost 5 bases. The variable domain in full, with the rest retrieved from reference TRBV28 and TRBJ2-5, is DVKVTQSSRYLVKRTGEKVFLECVQDMDHENMFWYRQDPGLGLRLIYFSYDVKMKEKGDIPEGYSVSREKKERFSLILESASTNQTSMYLCASVRGWLAGARETQYFGPGTRLLVL.

This clonotype was detected only once. The chain carries TRBV6-5 and TRBJ2-5, with unresolved D. The length of the CDR3 is 14 residues. Germline V gene sequence: CDR1 MNHEY, CDR2 SVGAGI. Trimming removed 0 bases from V and 3 bases from J, with 8 bases in between. CDR3 DNA sequence: TGTGCCAGCAGTTACTCCCAAGTAAAAGAGACCCAGTACTTC. Encoded protein: CASSYSQVKETQYF.

This clonotype was detected a few times. V usage is TRBV7-2 and J usage is TRBJ2-2; a possible D gene is TRBD1 (6 bases). V lost 3 bases, J lost 3 bases, and 11 bases lay in between. This CDR3 spans 15 amino acids. The germline gives CDR1 SGHTA, CDR2 FQGNSA. CDR3 DNA: TGTGCCAGCAGCTTGAGGGGGACCCACACCGGGGAGCTGTTTTTT. Its protein product is CASSLRGTHTGELFF.

CDR3 sequence reads: CASSLAQGAAPEAFF. The CDR3 DNA sequence: TGTGCCAGCAGCTTAGCCCAGGGGGCAGCTCCTGAAGCTTTCTTT. The V and J genes are TRBV7-9 and TRBJ1-1; 8 nucleotides match TRBD1. Looked up from germline, CDR1 is SEHNR and CDR2 is FQNEAQ (reference sequence). The ends lost 0 bases at V and 6 bases at J; junction bases unmatched: 6. The CDR3 runs 15 residues.